What follows describes a single T cell receptor beta chain. A much larger clone lies one base from this, so it may be a read error. Without the conserved terminal phenylalanine or tryptophan, this CDR3 likely stems from a read error. The entry originates in a study of blood T cells in healthy people across ages. The CDR3 runs 14 residues. CDR1 is SGHAT and CDR2 is FQDESV in the germline V gene (reference sequence). Trimming left V 3 bases short and J 2 bases short, with 9 bases between. Alongside a J-beta primer mix, a sample-barcoded 5' primer served in a second PCR lasting roughly 7 to 11 cycles. Each CDR3 protein gets one entry after TCRdb re-called the 5' RACE reads with MiXCR. The table has about 640,000 distinct CDR3 sequences, under 30% seen once.

The specimen was blood. The receptor was isolated from a woman of 80 years or more in good health. The chain employs TRBV11-1 and TRBJ2-3; D possibly uses TRBD1 or TRBD2 (5 bases each). CDR3 protein: CASSFEGITDTQYL. The CDR3 DNA is TGTGCCAGCAGCTTTGAGGGGATCACAGATACGCAGTATTTG.